This T cell receptor (beta chain) was captured in a study of graft-versus-host responses after intestinal transplantation. Stated time point: postoperative day 105 after intestinal transplantation (dayNNNN = postoperative day). The starting material, graft tissue, was processed to release intraepithelial and lamina propria lymphocytes. Assay used: immunoSEQ multiplex PCR; TCRdb lists only in-frame clones, some missing. This sample yields a few thousand clones, of which 84% are seen a single time; 6.5% to 8.5% belongs to the top ten. Germline loops: CDR1 SGHVT, CDR2 SQSDAQ. The ends lost 4 bases at V and 2 bases at J; junction bases unmatched: 6. The CDR3 contains 16 residues.

The sequence was obtained from a human patient who received an intestinal transplant, so some T cells may come from the graft donor. This sequence joins TRBV7-4 and TRBJ1-3, with 9 bases lining up with TRBD1. The sample here was ileum tissue, taken 105 days after intestinal transplantation. CDR3: CASSSPGQGPGNTIYF. The DNA of the CDR3 is TGTGCCAGCAGCTCTCCGGGACAGGGCCCTGGAAACACCATATATTTT.